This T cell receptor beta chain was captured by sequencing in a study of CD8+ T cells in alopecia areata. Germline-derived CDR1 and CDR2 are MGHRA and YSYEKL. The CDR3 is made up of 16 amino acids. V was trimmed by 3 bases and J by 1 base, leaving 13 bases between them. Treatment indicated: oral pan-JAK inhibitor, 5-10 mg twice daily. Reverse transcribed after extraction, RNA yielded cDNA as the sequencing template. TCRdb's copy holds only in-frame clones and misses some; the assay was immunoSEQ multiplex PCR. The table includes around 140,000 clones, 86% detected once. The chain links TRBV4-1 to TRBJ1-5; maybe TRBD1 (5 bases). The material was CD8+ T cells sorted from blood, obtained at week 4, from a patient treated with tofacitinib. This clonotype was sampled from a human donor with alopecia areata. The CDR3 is CASSHRDGGSNQPQHF. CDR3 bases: TGCGCCAGCAGCCATAGGGACGGTGGGAGCAATCAGCCCCAGCATTTT.